This TCR beta chain was captured in a study of blood T cell repertoires in COVID-19. About the study: Samples of COVID-19 (acute and convalescent) were obtained from the United States, Italy and Spain.

To note about this clone: Other DNA variants within this sample encode the same CDR3.

Categorization into cohorts depended on clinical history that participants reported. Individuals in the exposed group had encountered a COVID-19 case within 2 weeks preceding study entry. Profiled with immunoSEQ multiplex PCR; TCRdb holds only in-frame clones, not every one. This sample has about 200,000 clones, with roughly 85% found just once. Germline CDR1 and CDR2: LNHDA and SQIVND (reference sequence). With 6 bases removed from V and 2 bases from J, the gap between germline ends came to 13 bases. The CDR3 is made up of 14 amino acids. Source material: PBMCs or T cells enriched from blood (not recorded which). This TCR derives from a woman in her forties or fifties who had been exposed to COVID-19. The chain combines TRBV19 with TRBJ1-1; a possible D gene is TRBD1 (6 bases). CDR3 region: CASSPGQGNTEAFF. The CDR3 nucleotides read TGTGCCAGTAGCCCGGGACAAGGAAACACTGAAGCTTTCTTT.